This passage covers 20 T cell receptor beta chains from one sample sequenced in a study of cytomegalovirus exposure and HLA in healthy donors (dated by TCRdb to 2016 to 2017). Preparation of the library involved the immunoSEQ multiplex PCR assay. The multiplex PCR relied on a mix of 60 forward primers for TCR Vbeta segments and 13 reverse primers for TCR Jbeta segments. This immuneACCESS table, as held by TCRdb, lists in-frame sequences with V and J called but not all clones. Of the missing ones, under half trace to an unresolved V gene in checked studies; the others have no known cause. The sample table holds roughly 120,000 clones. The ten biggest clones cover about 2.2% of the sample. Sequenced input: PBMCs. These receptors all stem from a man in his forties in good health and CMV-seronegative.

This sequence joins TRBV30 and TRBJ2-7; TRBD2 matches at 11 bases. Per the germline V gene, CDR1 is GTSNPN and CDR2 is SVGIG (reference sequence). After removal of 3 bases from V and 4 bases from J, the junction contained 23 bases not matched to a gene. The CDR3 consists of 20 residues. CDR3 nucleotide sequence: TGTGCCTGGAGCCTTGCACTACGGACTAGCGGGCGGCCGAATCCGTACGAGCAGTACTTC. Translating it yields CAWSLALRTSGRPNPYEQYF.

The chain is built from TRBV27 and TRBJ2-1; TRBD2 matches 11 bases. Germline V CDR1 and CDR2: MNHEY, SMNVEV (reference sequence). The CDR3 covers 13 residues. Trimming at V came to 6 bases and at J to 7 bases, leaving 2 bases not matched to a gene. The CDR3 here is CASRPSGRNEQFF. CDR3 bases: TGTGCCAGCAGGCCTAGCGGGAGGAATGAGCAGTTCTTC.

The genes are TRBV6-4 and TRBJ2-3, with 10 positions matching TRBD2. After removal of 4 bases from V and 6 bases from J, the junction contained 4 bases not matched to a gene. This CDR3 has 14 residues. CDR1 and CDR2 (germline): MRHNA, SNTAGT. CDR3 amino acids: CASSVLAGSDTQYF. DNA of the CDR3: TGTGCCAGCAGTGTACTAGCGGGATCGGATACGCAGTATTTT.

J is TRBJ2-7 and V is TRBV6-5; 9 bases match TRBD1. CDR3 length: 14 amino acids. Germline assignment: CDR1 MNHEY and CDR2 SVGAGI. Germline trimming cut 5 bases from V and 4 bases from J; bases unmatched to any gene: 6. This CDR3 is CASSPTGGGYEQYF. CDR3 in DNA: TGTGCCAGCAGTCCCACAGGGGGCGGGTACGAGCAGTACTTC.

This rearrangement joins TRBV7-2 to TRBJ2-6; D perhaps matches TRBD1 (5 bases). There are 18 residues in the CDR3. V was clipped by 0 bases and J by 0 bases, with 12 bases between them. Germline V gives CDR1 SGHTA, CDR2 FQGNSA. The CDR3 region is CASSLAGRGTSGANVLTF. CDR3 DNA: TGTGCCAGCAGCTTAGCTGGTAGGGGCACCTCTGGGGCCAACGTCCTGACTTTC.

J is TRBJ2-2 and V is TRBV9, with TRBD2 as a possible D gene (5 bases). The V gene's germline CDR1 is SGDLS and CDR2 YYNGEE. V lost 0 bases to trimming and J lost 4 bases, with 13 bases between them. The CDR3 runs to 16 residues. CDR3: CASSVEGRRGTGELFF. CDR3 DNA sequence: TGTGCCAGCAGCGTAGAAGGGAGACGGGGCACCGGGGAGCTGTTTTTT. The whole variable domain, remainder taken from reference TRBV9 and TRBJ2-2, is DSGVTQTPKHLITATGQRVTLRCSPRSGDLSVYWYQQSLDQGLQFLIQYYNGEERAKGNILERFSAQQFPDLHSELNLSSLELGDSALYFCASSVEGRRGTGELFFGEGSRLTVL.

This chain joins TRBV7-9 and TRBJ2-2; D not certain. The CDR3 extends over 16 amino acids. Trimming pared 5 bases from V and 5 bases from J, leaving 18 bases between. Looked up from germline, CDR1 is SEHNR and CDR2 is FQNEAQ (reference sequence). CDR3 nucleotide sequence: TGTGCCAGCAGCGCAGATCCTAGTTGGAGTACCGGGGAGCTGTTTTTT. The encoded protein is CASSADPSWSTGELFF. Variable domain in full (rest from reference TRBV7-9 and TRBJ2-2): DTGVSQNPRHKITKRGQNVTFRCDPISEHNRLYWYRQTLGQGPEFLTYFQNEAQLEKSRLLSDRFSAERPKGSFSTLEIQRTEQGDSAMYLCASSADPSWSTGELFFGEGSRLTVL.

The chain recombines TRBV29-1 with TRBJ2-1; TRBD2 aligns across 7 bases. The CDR3 runs 13 residues. V dropped 2 bases and J dropped 8; count of bases not matched to a gene: 6. Germline values: CDR1 SQVTM, CDR2 ANQGSEA. CDR3 sequence reads: CSVELREYHEQFF. CDR3 nucleotides: TGCAGCGTTGAATTGCGGGAGTACCATGAGCAGTTCTTC.

The genes are TRBV7-9 and TRBJ2-7, with 8 bases aligning to TRBD2. J lost 4 bases, V lost 3 bases, and 5 bases had no gene match. Per the germline V gene, CDR1 is SEHNR and CDR2 is FQNEAQ (reference sequence). The CDR3 is made up of 14 amino acids. CDR3 sequence: CASSFSGKGYEQYF. The CDR3 coding sequence is TGTGCCAGCAGCTTTAGCGGGAAAGGATACGAGCAGTACTTC.

The V and J genes are TRBV4-1 and TRBJ2-7; 8 bases match TRBD1. The CDR3 length is 14 residues. The junction had 11 bases not matched to a gene; V was cut back by 6 bases and J by 7 bases. CDR1 is MGHRA, CDR2 YSYEKL, per germline. The CDR3 protein is CASRDRVGEREQYF. The CDR3, as DNA: TGCGCCAGCAGGGACAGGGTCGGGGAGAGGGAGCAGTACTTC.

The chain couples TRBV7-9 to TRBJ2-7; 12 bases are shared with TRBD1. The CDR3 runs 19 residues. Germline V CDR1 and CDR2: SEHNR, FQNEAQ (reference sequence). With V trimmed by 4 bases and J by 0 bases, 13 bases remained unmatched. The CDR3 region is CASSSGEGQGAPSSYEQYF. In nucleotides, the CDR3 is TGTGCCAGCAGCTCAGGGGAGGGACAGGGGGCGCCAAGCTCCTACGAGCAGTACTTC. Using reference TRBV7-9 and TRBJ2-7 for the parts outside the CDR3, the full variable domain is DTGVSQNPRHKITKRGQNVTFRCDPISEHNRLYWYRQTLGQGPEFLTYFQNEAQLEKSRLLSDRFSAERPKGSFSTLEIQRTEQGDSAMYLCASSSGEGQGAPSSYEQYFGPGTRLTVT.

The chain couples TRBV7-8 to TRBJ1-4, with D possibly TRBD1 on 6 matching bases. V lost 3 bases and J 3 bases, leaving 23 bases between the germline ends. This CDR3 region has 19 residues. The germline V gene has CDR1 SGHVS and CDR2 FQNEAQ. CDR3 loop: CASSLPTRGNVESNEKLFF. The CDR3 region has the DNA TGTGCCAGCAGCTTGCCAACCAGGGGAAATGTTGAGTCTAATGAAAAACTGTTTTTT.

The genes are TRBV28 and TRBJ2-5; D is unresolved. CDR1 is MDHEN and CDR2 is SYDVKM in the germline V gene. This CDR3 is built from 14 residues. V was cut by 2 bases and J by 0 bases, with 7 bases left in between. The CDR3 loop reads CASSLLGYQETQYF. The DNA of the CDR3 is TGTGCCAGCAGTTTACTCGGGTACCAAGAGACCCAGTACTTC.

This rearrangement joins TRBV9 to TRBJ2-3; TRBD2 aligns across 9 bases. The germline V gene encodes CDR1 SGDLS and CDR2 YYNGEE. The CDR3 is 14 amino acids. V shed 2 bases and J 4 bases; nucleotides not matched to a gene: 2. CDR3 in amino acids: CASSVLAGADTQYF. The CDR3 DNA follows: TGTGCCAGCAGCGTTTTAGCGGGAGCAGATACGCAGTATTTT.

This chain uses TRBV25-1 with TRBJ1-1; 9 nucleotides line up with TRBD1. Germline lookup yields CDR1 MGHDK and CDR2 SYGVNS. The CDR3 consists of 13 residues. V lost 7 bases, J lost 4 bases, and 4 bases stayed unmatched. CDR3 in DNA: TGTGCCAGCATAACAGGGGGCTCCACTGAAGCTTTCTTT. It specifies CASITGGSTEAFF.

The chain employs TRBV2 and TRBJ1-1; 9 bases are shared with TRBD1. V shed 6 bases and J 4 bases; nucleotides not matched to a gene: 9. The CDR3 length is 15 residues. Germline CDR1 reads SNHLY; CDR2 reads FYNNEI. The DNA of the CDR3 is TGTGCCAGCAGAGAGGACAGGGGACGGAGCACTGAAGCTTTCTTT. This gives the protein CASREDRGRSTEAFF.

The gene calls are TRBV2 and TRBJ2-2; 8 nucleotides line up with TRBD1. The length of the CDR3 is 15 residues. J was trimmed by 3 bases and V by 5 bases; bases with no gene match: 5. Germline loops: CDR1 SNHLY, CDR2 FYNNEI. CDR3 loop: CASSYGQGYTGELFF. As DNA, the CDR3 is TGTGCCAGCAGTTACGGACAGGGTTACACCGGGGAGCTGTTTTTT.

In regard to this clone: The same CDR3 can be traced to other DNA sequences in this sample. The chain combines TRBV5-1 with TRBJ1-5; D is perhaps TRBD1 (6 bases). The CDR3 loop spans 14 amino acids. The V gene's germline CDR1 is SGHRS and CDR2 YFSETQ. With 4 bases removed from V and 4 bases from J, the gap between germline ends came to 12 bases. The CDR3 reads CASSPTGPNQPQHF. The CDR3 DNA sequence: TGCGCCAGCAGCCCTACAGGGCCAAATCAGCCCCAGCATTTT.

The chain has TRBV6-5 and TRBJ2-7, with 9 bases identical to TRBD1. The germline gives CDR1 MNHEY, CDR2 SVGAGI. This CDR3 contains 15 residues. Trimming cost V 7 bases and J 2 bases; bases outside gene matches: 9. This CDR3 is CASTSAGTGPYEQYF. The CDR3 DNA follows: TGTGCCAGCACGTCAGCCGGGACAGGGCCCTACGAGCAGTACTTC.

The chain employs TRBV7-2 and TRBJ2-3; D is uncertain. The ends were cut back, 4 bases at V and 0 bases at J, with 11 bases in the middle. The CDR3 contains 15 residues. Per germline, CDR1 SGHTA and CDR2 FQGNSA. The chain's CDR3 is CASSYYKASTDTQYF. CDR3 DNA sequence: TGTGCCAGCAGCTACTACAAAGCTAGCACAGATACGCAGTATTTT.